This TCR beta chain was identified during a study of T cells in Graves' hyperthyroidism and ophthalmopathy. This clonotype came up a few times. V gave up 3 bases and J gave up 1 base; unmatched junction bases: 9. CDR1 is MGHDK, CDR2 SYGVNS, per germline. The CDR3 is 17 residues long. RNA transcripts were the template for amplifying TCR beta CDR3 regions. In the first-round RT-PCR of the TCR CDR3, the HTBI primer set was used. In TCRdb, the multiplex PCR reads were re-called with MiXCR into one record per CDR3 protein. The data contain approximately 420,000 distinct CDR3 sequences, around 14% of them singletons.

The specimen was blood. The sequence derives from a woman between 25 and 40 years old with Graves' hyperthyroidism. V is TRBV25-1 and J is TRBJ1-5; 7 bases map to TRBD1. The CDR3 spells CASSEEQGFRSNQPQHF. The CDR3 coding sequence is TGTGCCAGCAGTGAGGAACAGGGGTTCAGGAGCAATCAGCCCCAGCATTTT.